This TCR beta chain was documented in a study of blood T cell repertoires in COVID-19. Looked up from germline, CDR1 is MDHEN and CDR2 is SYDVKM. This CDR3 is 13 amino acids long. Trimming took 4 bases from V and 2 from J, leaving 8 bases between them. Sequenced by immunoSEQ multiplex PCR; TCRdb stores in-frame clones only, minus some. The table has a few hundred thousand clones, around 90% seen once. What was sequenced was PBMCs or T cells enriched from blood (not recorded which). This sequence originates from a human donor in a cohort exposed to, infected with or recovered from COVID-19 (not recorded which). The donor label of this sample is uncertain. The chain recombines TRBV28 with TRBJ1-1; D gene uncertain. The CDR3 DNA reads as TGTGCCAGCAGTTCGTTCTTAAACACTGAAGCTTTCTTT. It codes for CASSSFLNTEAFF.